These T cell receptor beta chains were read from a single sample in a study of CD8 T cells in Susac syndrome. A single record per CDR3 protein comes from TCRdb applying MiXCR to the immunoSEQ multiplex PCR reads. The repertoire holds some 450,000 distinct CDR3 sequences, with more than 80% as singletons. The sequenced sample consisted of CD8+ T cells from PBMCs. These TCRs come from a human donor with multiple sclerosis. The CDR3 runs from the conserved cysteine through the conserved F or W. Size values are once, few and many counts, or a class for expanded clones, and some rows have none.

j_call: TRBJ2-7; clone_size: few; v_call: TRBV25-1; cdr3_aa: CASGAGGYEQYF
j_call: TRBJ1-4; clone_size: -; v_call: TRBV2; cdr3_aa: CASSKIRDGDEKLFF
j_call: TRBJ2-7; clone_size: few; v_call: TRBV19; cdr3_aa: CASSAGQGSYEQYF
j_call: TRBJ1-5; clone_size: few; v_call: TRBV12-3/TRBV12-4; cdr3_aa: CASSLSVGQPQHF
j_call: TRBJ2-3; clone_size: -; v_call: TRBV10-3; cdr3_aa: CAISHGVTSTDTQYF
j_call: TRBJ2-2; clone_size: -; v_call: TRBV3-1; cdr3_aa: CASSSSGGAIGELFF
j_call: TRBJ2-7; clone_size: -; v_call: TRBV6-5; cdr3_aa: CASSYRAGRPEEQYF
j_call: TRBJ2-7; clone_size: few; v_call: TRBV6-1; cdr3_aa: CASRTGTSGSHEQYF
j_call: TRBJ2-7; clone_size: few; v_call: TRBV2; cdr3_aa: CASSEGGTGSYEQYF
j_call: TRBJ2-7; clone_size: -; v_call: TRBV9; cdr3_aa: CASSGSQGYEQYF
j_call: TRBJ2-2; clone_size: -; v_call: TRBV6-4; cdr3_aa: CASSDSTGEIGELFF
j_call: TRBJ2-7; clone_size: -; v_call: TRBV30; cdr3_aa: CAWAQGLVPREQYF
j_call: TRBJ2-3; clone_size: -; v_call: TRBV19; cdr3_aa: CASSWDRGTDTQYF
j_call: TRBJ1-5; clone_size: few; v_call: TRBV5-5; cdr3_aa: CASSLTGSQPQHF
j_call: TRBJ2-3; clone_size: -; v_call: TRBV9; cdr3_aa: CASSVERDNTDTQYF
j_call: TRBJ2-7; clone_size: -; v_call: TRBV6-1; cdr3_aa: CASSTGTPRTYEQYF
j_call: TRBJ2-1; clone_size: once; v_call: TRBV4-1; cdr3_aa: CASSREGGTLNEQFF
j_call: TRBJ1-1; clone_size: -; v_call: TRBV12-3/TRBV12-4; cdr3_aa: CASSSAPTTEAFF
j_call: TRBJ1-1; clone_size: -; v_call: TRBV27; cdr3_aa: CASSSGGKDTEAFF
j_call: TRBJ1-2; clone_size: -; v_call: TRBV30; cdr3_aa: CAWSAGTGTSNYGYTF